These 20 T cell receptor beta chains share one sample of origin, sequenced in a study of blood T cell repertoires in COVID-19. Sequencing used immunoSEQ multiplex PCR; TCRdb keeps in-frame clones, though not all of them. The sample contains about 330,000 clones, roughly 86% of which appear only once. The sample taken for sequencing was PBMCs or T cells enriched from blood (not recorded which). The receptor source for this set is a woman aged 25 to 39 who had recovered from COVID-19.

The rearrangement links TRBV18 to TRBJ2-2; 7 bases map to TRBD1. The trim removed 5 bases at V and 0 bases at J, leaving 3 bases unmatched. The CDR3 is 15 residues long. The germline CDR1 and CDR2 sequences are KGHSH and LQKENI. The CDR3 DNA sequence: TGTGCCAGCTCATTTGGGACAGCGAACACCGGGGAGCTGTTTTTT. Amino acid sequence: CASSFGTANTGELFF.

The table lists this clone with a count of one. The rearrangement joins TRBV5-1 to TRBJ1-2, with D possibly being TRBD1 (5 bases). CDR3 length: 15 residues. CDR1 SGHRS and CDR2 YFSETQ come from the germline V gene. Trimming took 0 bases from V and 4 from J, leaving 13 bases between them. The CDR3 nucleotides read TGCGCCAGCAGCTTGGGGACAACTCGCTCCTATGGCTACACCTTC. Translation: CASSLGTTRSYGYTF.

CDR3 sequence (DNA): TGTGCCAGCTCACCACCCTACACCGGACTAGTGGAGAGCTACGAGCAGTACTTC. This gives the protein CASSPPYTGLVESYEQYF. The chain carries TRBV18 and TRBJ2-7; 7 nucleotides match TRBD2. The CDR3 contains 18 residues. Per germline, CDR1 KGHSH and CDR2 LQKENI. The V gene end was trimmed by 0 bases and the J gene end by 3 bases; junction bases not matched to a gene: 14. The entire variable domain, with the rest obtained from reference TRBV18 and TRBJ2-7, is as follows: NAGVMQNPRHLVRRRGQEARLRCSPMKGHSHVYWYRQLPEEGLKFMVYLQKENIIDESGMPKERFSAEFPKEGPSILRIQQVVRGDSAAYFCASSPPYTGLVESYEQYFGPGTRLTVT.

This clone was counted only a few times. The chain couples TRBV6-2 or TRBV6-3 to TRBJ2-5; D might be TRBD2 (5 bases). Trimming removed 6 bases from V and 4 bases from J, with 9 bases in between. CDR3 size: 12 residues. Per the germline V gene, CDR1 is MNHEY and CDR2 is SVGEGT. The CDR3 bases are TGTGCCAGCAGCTGGAGGTTAGAGACCCAGTACTTC. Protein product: CASSWRLETQYF.

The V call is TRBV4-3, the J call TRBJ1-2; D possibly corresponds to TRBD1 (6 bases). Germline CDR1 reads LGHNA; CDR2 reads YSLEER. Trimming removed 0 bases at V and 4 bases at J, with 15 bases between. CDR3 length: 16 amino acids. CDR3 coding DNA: TGCGCCAGCAGCCAAGATCACAGGGAATCGGCCTATGGCTACACCTTC. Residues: CASSQDHRESAYGYTF.

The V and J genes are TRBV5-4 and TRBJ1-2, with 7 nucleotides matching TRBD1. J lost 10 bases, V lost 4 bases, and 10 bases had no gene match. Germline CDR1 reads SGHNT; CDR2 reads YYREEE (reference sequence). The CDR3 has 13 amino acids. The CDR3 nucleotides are TGTGCCAGCAGCCTCGAGGGGGCTGATGTCTACACCTTC. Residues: CASSLEGADVYTF.

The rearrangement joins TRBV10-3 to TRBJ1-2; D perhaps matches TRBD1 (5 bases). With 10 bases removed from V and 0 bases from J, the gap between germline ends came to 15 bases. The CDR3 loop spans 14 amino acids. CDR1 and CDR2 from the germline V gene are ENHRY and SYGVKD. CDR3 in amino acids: CATGGAFPNYGYTF. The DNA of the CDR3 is TGTGCCACCGGAGGGGCTTTTCCTAACTATGGCTACACCTTC.

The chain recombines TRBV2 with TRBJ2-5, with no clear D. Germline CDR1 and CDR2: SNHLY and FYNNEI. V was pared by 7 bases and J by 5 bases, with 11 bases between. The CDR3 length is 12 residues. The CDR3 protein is CASTTYRETQYF. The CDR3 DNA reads TGTGCCAGCACTACCTACCGGGAGACCCAGTACTTC.

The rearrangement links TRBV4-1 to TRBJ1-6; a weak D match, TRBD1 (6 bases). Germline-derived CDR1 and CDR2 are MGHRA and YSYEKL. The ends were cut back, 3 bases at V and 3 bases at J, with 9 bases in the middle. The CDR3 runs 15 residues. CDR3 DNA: TGCGCCAGCAGCCAGGACAGACTCTATAATTCACCCCTCCACTTT. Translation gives CASSQDRLYNSPLHF.

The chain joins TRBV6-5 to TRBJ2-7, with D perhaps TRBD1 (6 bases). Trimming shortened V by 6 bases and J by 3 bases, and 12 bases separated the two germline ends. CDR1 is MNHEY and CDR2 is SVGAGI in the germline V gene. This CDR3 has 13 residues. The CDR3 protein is CASRRQANYEQYF. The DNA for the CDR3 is TGTGCCAGCAGGAGACAGGCGAACTACGAGCAGTACTTC.

In nucleotides, the CDR3 is TGTGCCAGCAGCCAAGTGCGGGTGAAGGACACTGAAGCTTTCTTT. Translated: CASSQVRVKDTEAFF. The genes are TRBV3-1 (or the pseudogene TRBV3-2) and TRBJ1-1; D gene ambiguous. The V gene lost 1 base and the J gene lost 3 bases, with 12 bases spanning the gap. Germline V gives CDR1 LGHDT, CDR2 YNNKEL (reference sequence). This CDR3 is 15 amino acids long.

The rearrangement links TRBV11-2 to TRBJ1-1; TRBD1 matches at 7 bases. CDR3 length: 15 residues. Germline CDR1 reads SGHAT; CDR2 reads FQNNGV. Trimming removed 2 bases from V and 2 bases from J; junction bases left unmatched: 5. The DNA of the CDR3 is TGTGCCAGCAGCTTATTTAGGGGGCGAAACACTGAAGCTTTCTTT. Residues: CASSLFRGRNTEAFF. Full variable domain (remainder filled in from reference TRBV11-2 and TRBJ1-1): EAGVAQSPRYKIIEKRQSVAFWCNPISGHATLYWYQQILGQGPKLLIQFQNNGVVDDSQLPKDRFSAERLKGVDSTLKIQPAKLEDSAVYLCASSLFRGRNTEAFFGQGTRLTVV.

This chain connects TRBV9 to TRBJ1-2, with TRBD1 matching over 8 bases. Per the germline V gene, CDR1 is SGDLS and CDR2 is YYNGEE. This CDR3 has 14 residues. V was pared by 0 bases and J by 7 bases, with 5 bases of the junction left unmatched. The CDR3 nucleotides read TGTGCCAGCAGCGTAGGGACAGGGATCCCTGGCTACACCTTC. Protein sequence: CASSVGTGIPGYTF.

Written as DNA, the CDR3 is TGTGCCAGCAGCTTCGGACAGGCCAATGAGCAGTTCTTC. Encoded protein: CASSFGQANEQFF. The chain links TRBV7-6 to TRBJ2-1; 7 bases match TRBD1. V lost 3 bases, J lost 6 bases, and 2 bases stayed unmatched. The CDR3 totals 13 residues. The germline V gene has CDR1 SGHVS and CDR2 FNYEAQ.

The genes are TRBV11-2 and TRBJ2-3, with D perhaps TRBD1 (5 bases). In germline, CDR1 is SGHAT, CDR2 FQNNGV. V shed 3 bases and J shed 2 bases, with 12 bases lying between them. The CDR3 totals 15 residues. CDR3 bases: TGTGCCAGCAGCTTGCGTGGGGCCCCCACAGATACGCAGTATTTT. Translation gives CASSLRGAPTDTQYF.

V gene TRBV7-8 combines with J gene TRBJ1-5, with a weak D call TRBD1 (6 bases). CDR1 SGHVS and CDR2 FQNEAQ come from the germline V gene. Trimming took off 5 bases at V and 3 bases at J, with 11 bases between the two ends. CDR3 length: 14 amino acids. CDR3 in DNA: TGTGCCAGCAGCCAAAACAGGGACAATCAGCCCCAGCATTTT. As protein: CASSQNRDNQPQHF.

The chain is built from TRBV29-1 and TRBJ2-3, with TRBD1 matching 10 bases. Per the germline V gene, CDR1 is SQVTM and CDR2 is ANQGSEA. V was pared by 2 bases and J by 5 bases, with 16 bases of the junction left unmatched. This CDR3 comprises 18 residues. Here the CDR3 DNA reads TGCAGCGTTGAATTGGGGGACGCTAGGACAGGGGGAAGAGATACGCAGTATTTT. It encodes CSVELGDARTGGRDTQYF.

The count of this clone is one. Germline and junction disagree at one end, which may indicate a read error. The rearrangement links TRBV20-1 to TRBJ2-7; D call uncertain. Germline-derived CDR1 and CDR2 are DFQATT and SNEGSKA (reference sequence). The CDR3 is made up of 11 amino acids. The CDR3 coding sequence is TGCAGTGTTAGAACAGCCTACGAGCAGTACTTC. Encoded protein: CSVRTAYEQYF.

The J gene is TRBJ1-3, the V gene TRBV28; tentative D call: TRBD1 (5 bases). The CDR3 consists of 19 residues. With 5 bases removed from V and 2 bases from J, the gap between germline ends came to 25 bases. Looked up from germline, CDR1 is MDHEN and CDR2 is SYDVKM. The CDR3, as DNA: TGTGCCAGCAGTGCCGGGGGGGGACGCCCATTAAAAGCTGGAAACACCATATATTTT. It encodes CASSAGGGRPLKAGNTIYF.

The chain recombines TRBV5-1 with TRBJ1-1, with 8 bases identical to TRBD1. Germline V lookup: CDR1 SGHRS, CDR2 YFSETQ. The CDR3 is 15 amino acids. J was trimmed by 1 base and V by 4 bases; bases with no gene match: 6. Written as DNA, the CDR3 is TGCGCCAGCAGCCCCCGACAGGGGACGAACACTGAAGCTTTCTTT. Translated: CASSPRQGTNTEAFF.